The 14 T cell receptor beta chains presented below share a single source sample, sequenced in a study of beta chain features in type 1 diabetes. Study-wide results and caveats: Moderate yet significant TCRB CDR3 shortening was seen in Type 1 diabetes patients in all four CD4+ subsets.

cDNA synthesis used the whole RNA isolate, giving expressed TCRB sequences. Assay: immunoSEQ multiplex PCR; the TCRdb copy retains only in-frame clones and omits some. The sample shows about 650,000 clones, 9.5% to 15% of them seen only once. These receptors have no known antigen. The specimen was naive CD4+ T cells from blood. The receptors derive from a man aged 25 to 45 with type 1 diabetes.

The rearrangement links TRBV7-9 to TRBJ2-3; 11 bases line up with TRBD1. CDR3 length: 16 amino acids. With 3 bases clipped from V and 4 bases from J, the junction kept 6 bases outside the gene matches. The germline gives CDR1 SEHNR, CDR2 FQNEAQ (reference sequence). CDR3 in amino acids: CASSFSGQGAADTQYF. The CDR3 DNA sequence: TGTGCCAGCAGCTTCTCCGGACAGGGGGCCGCAGATACGCAGTATTTT. Full variable domain (rest looked up from reference TRBV7-9 and TRBJ2-3): DTGVSQNPRHKITKRGQNVTFRCDPISEHNRLYWYRQTLGQGPEFLTYFQNEAQLEKSRLLSDRFSAERPKGSFSTLEIQRTEQGDSAMYLCASSFSGQGAADTQYFGPGTRLTVL.

This clone has just a few counts. This chain uses TRBV2 with TRBJ2-6; no reliable D call. Trimming pared 4 bases from V and 2 bases from J, leaving 12 bases between. The CDR3 is 16 amino acids. Germline loops: CDR1 SNHLY, CDR2 FYNNEI. The CDR3 protein is CASSVHFGPGANVLTF. Written as DNA, the CDR3 is TGTGCCAGCAGTGTGCATTTTGGTCCTGGGGCCAACGTCCTGACTTTC.

Comment on this clone: A junction end diverges from the germline sequence, so it may reflect a read error. The chain uses TRBV5-1 and TRBJ2-1; unclear D gene. CDR1 SGHRS and CDR2 YFSETQ come from the germline V gene. The CDR3 covers 13 residues. In DNA form, the CDR3 reads TGCGCCAGCAGTTCCAGCTCCTACAATGAGGAGTTCTTC. Translation: CASSSSSYNEEFF.

V usage is TRBV19 and J usage is TRBJ1-1; D not certain. Germline CDR1 and CDR2: LNHDA and SQIVND (reference sequence). V was clipped by 6 bases and J by 4 bases, with 12 bases between them. This CDR3 is 13 amino acids long. Written as DNA, the CDR3 is TGTGCCAGTAGGAGGGTGGAGGGCACTGAAGCTTTCTTT. Protein product: CASRRVEGTEAFF.

V is TRBV7-2 and J is TRBJ1-5; TRBD1 aligns across 7 bases. Germline CDR1 and CDR2: SGHTA and FQGNSA. CDR3 length: 13 amino acids. V lost 4 bases, J lost 6 bases, and 3 bases stayed unmatched. The CDR3 bases are TGTGCCAGCAGCTCCCGGGACAGTCAGCCCCAGCATTTT. It specifies CASSSRDSQPQHF.

This clone came up a few times. The genes are TRBV14 and TRBJ2-1, with 13 positions matching TRBD2. Germline trimming cut 1 base from V and 8 bases from J; bases unmatched to any gene: 5. CDR3 length equals 16 residues. In germline, CDR1 is SGHDN, CDR2 FVKESK. The CDR3 DNA follows: TGTGCCAGCAGCCAAGGACTAGCGGGGGGATATGATGAGCAGTTCTTC. Amino acids: CASSQGLAGGYDEQFF.

There are a few counts of this clone. This chain connects TRBV9 to TRBJ2-3; 9 bases match TRBD2. From germline, CDR1 is SGDLS and CDR2 YYNGEE. J lost 0 bases, V lost 3 bases, and 2 bases had no gene match. This CDR3 spans 15 amino acids. The CDR3 sequence: CASSATSGSTDTQYF. In DNA form, the CDR3 reads TGTGCCAGCAGCGCGACTAGCGGTAGCACAGATACGCAGTATTTT.

V and J are TRBV28 and TRBJ1-2; D remains unclear. From germline, CDR1 is MDHEN and CDR2 SYDVKM. CDR3 length equals 12 residues. V lost 6 bases and J lost 4, with 9 bases in between. The CDR3 reads CASSPLGYGYTF. CDR3 in DNA: TGTGCCAGCAGCCCTTTAGGCTATGGCTACACCTTC.

This clone has only a few counts. The chain links TRBV9 to TRBJ1-5, with D possibly TRBD1 on 6 matching bases. V gave up 3 bases and J gave up 0 bases, with 7 bases separating them. From germline, CDR1 is SGDLS and CDR2 YYNGEE. The CDR3 totals 14 residues. The CDR3 DNA reads as TGTGCCAGCAGCGAGGGACATAGCAATCAGCCCCAGCATTTT. Translating it yields CASSEGHSNQPQHF.

This clone was seen a handful of times. CDR3 nucleotides: TGTGCCAGCTCACCAAGCGCCGAAGGCTTCGAGCAGTACTTC. Its translation is CASSPSAEGFEQYF. The rearrangement joins TRBV18 to TRBJ2-7; the D is unclear. With 2 bases removed from V and 6 bases from J, the gap between germline ends came to 14 bases. Germline CDR1 KGHSH, CDR2 LQKENI. The CDR3 extends over 14 amino acids.

The gene calls are TRBV5-1 and TRBJ2-5; unclear D gene. The CDR3 totals 15 residues. V shed 0 bases and J shed 5 bases, with 14 bases lying between them. CDR1 and CDR2 from the germline V gene are SGHRS and YFSETQ. The CDR3 protein is CASSLVPGHGETQYF. The CDR3, as DNA: TGCGCCAGCAGCTTGGTACCAGGCCATGGGGAGACCCAGTACTTC.

This chain joins TRBV10-3 and TRBJ2-7; the D gene is possibly TRBD2 (6 bases). V was shortened by 3 bases and J by 2 bases, with 14 bases between the two germline ends. Germline V gene sequence: CDR1 ENHRY, CDR2 SYGVKD. This CDR3 has 15 amino acids. In nucleotides, the CDR3 is TGTGCCATCAGTGACGGCGGAGGGGCTACCTACGAGCAGTACTTC. This encodes CAISDGGGATYEQYF.

This clone turned up a few times. This chain connects TRBV29-1 to TRBJ2-5, with D unresolved. Trimming removed 7 bases at V and 5 bases at J, with 8 bases between. The CDR3 is 10 amino acids. Germline assignment: CDR1 SQVTM and CDR2 ANQGSEA. Written as DNA, the CDR3 is TGCAGCGCAGAAGGGGAGACCCAGTACTTC. Translated, it gives CSAEGETQYF.

There are a few counts of this clone. The chain recombines TRBV30 with TRBJ2-7; TRBD2 aligns across 7 bases. From germline, CDR1 is GTSNPN and CDR2 SVGIG (reference sequence). V shed 5 bases and J 0 bases; nucleotides not matched to a gene: 7. The CDR3 is 14 residues long. The CDR3 is CAWSLGGSSYEQYF. The CDR3 bases are TGTGCCTGGTCCCTGGGGGGGAGCTCCTACGAGCAGTACTTC. Looking up the rest from reference TRBV30 and TRBJ2-7 gives the full variable domain: SQTIHQWPATLVQPVGSPLSLECTVEGTSNPNLYWYRQAAGRGLQLLFYSVGIGQISSEVPQNLSASRPQDRQFILSSKKLLLSDSGFYLCAWSLGGSSYEQYFGPGTRLTVT.